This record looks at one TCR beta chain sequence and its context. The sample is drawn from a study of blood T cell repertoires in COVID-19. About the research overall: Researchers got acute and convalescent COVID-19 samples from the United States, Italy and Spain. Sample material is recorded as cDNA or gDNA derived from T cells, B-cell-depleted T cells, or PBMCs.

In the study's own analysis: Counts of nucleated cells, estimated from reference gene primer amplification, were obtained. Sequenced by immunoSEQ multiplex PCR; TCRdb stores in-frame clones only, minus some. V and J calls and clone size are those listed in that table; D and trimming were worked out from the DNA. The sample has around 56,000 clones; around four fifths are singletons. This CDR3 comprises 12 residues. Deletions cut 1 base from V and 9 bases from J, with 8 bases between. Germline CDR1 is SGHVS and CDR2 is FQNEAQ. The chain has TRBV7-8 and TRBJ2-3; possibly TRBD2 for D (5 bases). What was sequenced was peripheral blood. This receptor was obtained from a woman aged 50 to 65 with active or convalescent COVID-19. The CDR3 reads CASSLDEGTQYF. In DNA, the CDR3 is TGTGCCAGCAGCTTAGACGAGGGAACGCAGTATTTT. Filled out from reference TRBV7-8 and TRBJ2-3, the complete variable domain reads GAGVSQSPRYKVAKRGQDVALRCDPISGHVSLFWYQQALGQGPEFLTYFQNEAQLDKSGLPSDRFFAERPEGSVSTLKIQRTQQEDSAVYLCASSLDEGTQYFGPGTRLTVL.